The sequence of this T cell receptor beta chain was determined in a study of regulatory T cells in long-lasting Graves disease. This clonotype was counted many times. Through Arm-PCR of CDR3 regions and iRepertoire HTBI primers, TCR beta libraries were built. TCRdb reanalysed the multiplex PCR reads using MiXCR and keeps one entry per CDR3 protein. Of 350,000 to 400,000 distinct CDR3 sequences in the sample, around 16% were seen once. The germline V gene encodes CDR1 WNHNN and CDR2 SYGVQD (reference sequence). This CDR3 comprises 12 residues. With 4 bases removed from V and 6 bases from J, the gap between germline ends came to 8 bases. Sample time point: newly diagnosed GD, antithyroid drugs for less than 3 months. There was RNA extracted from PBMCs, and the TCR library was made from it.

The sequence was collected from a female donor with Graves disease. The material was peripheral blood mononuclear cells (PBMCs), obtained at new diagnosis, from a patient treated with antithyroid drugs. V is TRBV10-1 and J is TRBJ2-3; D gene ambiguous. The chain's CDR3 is CASSASGDTQYF. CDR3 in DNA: TGCGCCAGCAGTGCAAGTGGTGATACGCAGTATTTT.